Below, 19 T cell receptor beta chains from the same sample are listed, as sequenced in a study of beta chain features in type 1 diabetes. Of the isolated RNA, all was reverse transcribed, and so the sequenced material was expressed TCRB transcripts. TCRdb's table, derived via immunoSEQ multiplex PCR, lists solely in-frame clones and lacks some. Of under 300,000 clones detected, around a quarter appear once; the ten largest clones hold 3.5% to 4%. Source material: central memory CD4+ T cells from blood. The receptors stem from a man aged 30-40 years in good health.

This chain uses TRBV29-1 with TRBJ2-7, with D perhaps matching TRBD1 or TRBD2 (5 bases each). V lost 4 bases and J lost 7, with 17 bases in between. Germline lookup yields CDR1 SQVTM and CDR2 ANQGSEA. This CDR3 is 13 amino acids long. CDR3 DNA sequence: TGCAGCGTTGTTGGGTTGGGGACGGGGGAGCAGTACTTC. Protein sequence: CSVVGLGTGEQYF.

This clone has more than one count but fewer than ten. The same CDR3 is also encoded by other DNA sequences in this sample. V usage is TRBV9 and J usage is TRBJ2-1; no reliable D call. V dropped 3 bases and J dropped 7 bases, with 5 bases sitting between them. CDR3 size: 11 residues. The V gene's germline CDR1 is SGDLS and CDR2 YYNGEE. CDR3 loop: CASSANNEQFF. The DNA for the CDR3 is TGTGCCAGCAGCGCCAATAATGAGCAGTTCTTC.

The CDR3, as DNA: TGTGCCAGCAGCTCACGACTAGCGGGGACTTCGGCTGAGCAGTTCTTC. Amino acid sequence: CASSSRLAGTSAEQFF. V and J are TRBV7-2 and TRBJ2-1; the match to TRBD2 covers 11 bases. The CDR3 covers 16 residues. Unmatched junction bases numbered 11, after V lost 4 bases and J lost 9 bases. Germline CDR1 SGHTA, CDR2 FQGNSA.

The chain couples TRBV18 to TRBJ2-7; weak D call: TRBD1 (6 bases). CDR1 and CDR2 from the germline V gene are KGHSH and LQKENI. The V end was cut by 0 bases, the J end by 0 bases, with 15 bases between. The CDR3 is 17 residues long. The CDR3 DNA reads TGTGCCAGCTCACCACCGGGACAAGTAACGGGCTCCTACGAGCAGTACTTC. Protein product: CASSPPGQVTGSYEQYF.

The chain couples TRBV18 to TRBJ2-7, with 10 positions matching TRBD1. In germline, CDR1 is KGHSH, CDR2 LQKENI. V was clipped by 3 bases and J by 1 base; unmatched bases: 6. This CDR3 has 16 amino acids. The CDR3 is CASSPLDRGISYEQYF. CDR3 DNA: TGTGCCAGCTCACCCTTGGACAGGGGGATTTCCTACGAGCAGTACTTC.

The sample holds many counts of this clone. This CDR3 is also generated by other DNA sequences in the sample. This chain uses TRBV10-3 with TRBJ1-1, with a weak D call TRBD1 (6 bases). This CDR3 spans 14 amino acids. The V gene lost 0 bases and the J gene lost 6 bases, with 11 bases spanning the gap. Germline V gene sequence: CDR1 ENHRY, CDR2 SYGVKD. The CDR3 DNA follows: TGTGCCATCAGTGAGTCAGGGGGAGGGGCTGAAGCTTTCTTT. Amino acid sequence: CAISESGGGAEAFF.

Points on this clone: A far larger clone is off by one base, so a read error is likely. The chain carries TRBV6-1 and TRBJ2-5; D gene ambiguous. V lost 6 bases to trimming and J lost 5 bases, with 4 bases between them. CDR3 length: 10 amino acids. Germline loops: CDR1 MNHNS, CDR2 SASEGT. CDR3 nucleotide sequence: TGTGCCAGCAGGGGGGAGACCCAGTACTTC. It yields the protein CASRGETQYF.

In regard to this clone: The sample carries other DNA sequences with the same CDR3. This sequence joins TRBV7-8 and TRBJ2-3; 9 positions agree with TRBD2. Germline V gives CDR1 SGHVS, CDR2 FQNEAQ. CDR3 length: 16 residues. The V gene end was trimmed by 4 bases and the J gene end by 0 bases; junction bases not matched to a gene: 5. The chain's CDR3 is CASSSGLAGSTDTQYF. CDR3 sequence (DNA): TGTGCCAGCAGCTCGGGGCTAGCGGGAAGCACAGATACGCAGTATTTT.

V and J are TRBV30 and TRBJ1-3; D unresolved. Germline V gene data show CDR1 as GTSNPN and CDR2 as SVGIG (reference sequence). CDR3 size: 14 residues. V shed 4 bases and J shed 0 bases, with 10 bases lying between them. The CDR3 region is CAWKTGSSGNTIYF. The CDR3 coding sequence is TGTGCCTGGAAGACGGGGTCCTCTGGAAACACCATATATTTT. The full variable domain, with the rest looked up from reference TRBV30 and TRBJ1-3, is SQTIHQWPATLVQPVGSPLSLECTVEGTSNPNLYWYRQAAGRGLQLLFYSVGIGQISSEVPQNLSASRPQDRQFILSSKKLLLSDSGFYLCAWKTGSSGNTIYFGEGSWLTVV.

In this sample, this clone turned up a few times. The chain has TRBV21-1 and TRBJ1-4. TRBV21-1 is shown as a pseudogene. The CDR3 runs to 14 residues. The CDR3 loop reads CASSKDSVNEKLFF. The CDR3 DNA sequence: TGTGCCAGCAGCAAGGATTCAGTAAATGAAAAACTGTTTTTT.

The chain uses TRBV15 and TRBJ2-3; D remains unclear. Germline V gene lookup returns CDR1 LNHNV and CDR2 YYDKDF (reference sequence). The V end lost 4 bases, the J end lost 4 bases, and 9 bases lay between the germline ends. CDR3 length equals 13 residues. The chain's CDR3 is CATSINSADTQYF. CDR3 in DNA: TGTGCCACCAGCATAAATTCTGCAGATACGCAGTATTTT.

CDR3 amino acids: CAWKPLPAGGQNEQFF. CDR3 coding DNA: TGTGCCTGGAAACCCCTACCAGCGGGGGGGCAAAATGAGCAGTTCTTC. The chain is built from TRBV30 and TRBJ2-1, with 10 nucleotides matching TRBD2. CDR1 and CDR2 (germline): GTSNPN, SVGIG (reference sequence). J was trimmed by 7 bases and V by 4 bases; bases with no gene match: 13. The CDR3 runs 16 residues.

The chain joins TRBV27 to TRBJ1-5, with 10 nucleotides matching TRBD1. Germline V gene lookup returns CDR1 MNHEY and CDR2 SMNVEV (reference sequence). The CDR3 extends over 15 amino acids. V shed 1 base, J shed 5 bases, and the junction held 2 bases outside the gene matches. CDR3 bases: TGTGCCAGCAGTTTATTAGGACAGGGGGATCAGCCCCAGCATTTT. It codes for CASSLLGQGDQPQHF.

V is TRBV25-1 and J is TRBJ2-6; D remains unclear. V lost 2 bases to trimming and J lost 0 bases, with 11 bases between them. CDR3 length equals 17 residues. Germline V lookup: CDR1 MGHDK, CDR2 SYGVNS. The CDR3 region is CASSEPGLLSGANVLTF. The CDR3 coding sequence is TGTGCCAGCAGTGAACCGGGCCTCCTCTCTGGGGCCAACGTCCTGACTTTC.

This clone was detected a few times. The same CDR3 is also encoded by other DNA sequences in this sample. The CDR3 spells CASSLGAGTDTQYF. The CDR3 DNA sequence: TGTGCCAGCAGCTTGGGAGCTGGCACAGATACGCAGTATTTT. The chain employs TRBV5-6 and TRBJ2-3; unclear D gene. This CDR3 is built from 14 residues. V was shortened by 0 bases and J by 1 base, with 6 bases between the two germline ends. Germline CDR1 and CDR2: SGHDT and YYEEEE.

This clone was recorded many times. The chain combines TRBV6-5 with TRBJ2-3; 7 nucleotides match TRBD2. The trim removed 5 bases at V and 7 bases at J, leaving 12 bases unmatched. CDR3 length: 15 residues. Per the germline V gene, CDR1 is MNHEY and CDR2 is SVGAGI. The CDR3 spells CASSTPGRPPNTQYF. Here the CDR3 DNA reads TGTGCCAGCAGTACCCCCGGGAGGCCCCCGAATACGCAGTATTTT.

This clone was counted a few times. The chain joins TRBV6-5 to TRBJ2-7, with 10 bases that match TRBD2. The CDR3 consists of 15 residues. Per the germline V gene, CDR1 is MNHEY and CDR2 is SVGAGI. Germline trimming cut 2 bases from V and 3 bases from J; bases unmatched to any gene: 4. The CDR3 spells CASSYGSSGGYEQYF. CDR3 DNA sequence: TGTGCCAGCAGTTACGGCTCTAGCGGGGGCTACGAGCAGTACTTC.

This sequence joins TRBV6-5 and TRBJ2-7, with D uncertain. V was shortened by 5 bases and J by 2 bases, with 7 bases between the two germline ends. Germline V gives CDR1 MNHEY, CDR2 SVGAGI. CDR3 length equals 12 residues. CDR3 DNA sequence: TGTGCCAGCAGTAGACATACCTACGAGCAGTACTTC. It is translated as CASSRHTYEQYF.

The chain is built from TRBV2 and TRBJ1-5; TRBD1 agrees at 7 bases. The CDR3 is 13 amino acids. The V gene's germline CDR1 is SNHLY and CDR2 FYNNEI. V lost 6 bases, J lost 6 bases, and 5 bases stayed unmatched. DNA of the CDR3: TGTGCCAGCAGCCAAGGACAGGTTCAGCCCCAGCATTTT. Protein sequence: CASSQGQVQPQHF. The variable domain in full, with the rest retrieved from reference TRBV2 and TRBJ1-5, is EPEVTQTPSHQVTQMGQEVILRCVPISNHLYFYWYRQILGQKVEFLVSFYNNEISEKSEIFDDQFSVERPDGSNFTLKIRSTKLEDSAMYFCASSQGQVQPQHFGDGTRLSIL.